The present T cell receptor (beta chain) was sequenced within a study of cytomegalovirus exposure and HLA in healthy donors. Germline CDR1 and CDR2: SGHAT and FQNNGV. Trimming removed 5 bases from V and 3 bases from J; junction bases left unmatched: 12. This CDR3 contains 16 residues. About this clone itself: As yet, its antigen is unknown.

PCR primers comprised 60 Vbeta and 13 Jbeta primers. Sequencing used immunoSEQ multiplex PCR; TCRdb keeps in-frame clones, though not all of them. The sample lists about 120,000 clones, 75% to 85% occurring once. Study outcomes and limitations: Whilst most TCR sequences proved rare, a subset of public TCRs occurred across many donors. As immune exposure information, only CMV serostatus was available. 150 or so TCR beta chains were listed as cytomegalovirus-associated.

This TCR was recovered from a male donor in good health and CMV-seronegative. J is TRBJ1-2 and V is TRBV11-2, with 7 positions matching TRBD1. The sequenced sample was PBMCs. This CDR3 reads CASSDPGTASYYGYTF. The CDR3 nucleotides are TGTGCCAGCAGCGACCCCGGGACAGCGTCTTACTATGGCTACACCTTC.